This TCR beta chain was recorded in a study of blood T cells in healthy people across ages. Primers used in a second PCR of roughly 6 to 11 cycles were a sample-barcoded 5' primer and a J-beta primer mix. TCRdb re-derived calls from the 5' RACE reads in MiXCR, one entry per CDR3 protein. The data show about 1.6 million distinct CDR3 sequences, with approximately 32% seen just once and approximately 10% held by the top ten. V was trimmed by 5 bases and J by 7 bases, leaving 18 bases between them. This CDR3 has 14 residues. Germline lookup yields CDR1 MNHEY and CDR2 SMNVEV (reference sequence). Many counts were recorded for this clonotype.

This chain joins TRBV27 and TRBJ2-7; TRBD1 might be the D (6 bases). Sequences were obtained from blood. This clonotype originated in a woman aged 25 to 39 in good health. The CDR3 here is CASSPGTPYGEQYF. In DNA form, the CDR3 reads TGTGCCAGCAGTCCCGGGACACCCTATGGAGAGCAGTACTTC.